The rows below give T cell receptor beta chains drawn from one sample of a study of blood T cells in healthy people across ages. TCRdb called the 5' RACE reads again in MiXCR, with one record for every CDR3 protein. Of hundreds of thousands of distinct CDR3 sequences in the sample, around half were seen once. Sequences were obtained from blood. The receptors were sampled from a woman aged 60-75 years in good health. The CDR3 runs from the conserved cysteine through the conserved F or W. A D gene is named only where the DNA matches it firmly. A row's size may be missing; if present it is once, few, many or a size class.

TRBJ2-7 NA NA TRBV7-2 CASSMDNYEQYF TGTGCCAGCAGCATGGACAACTACGAGCAGTACTTC
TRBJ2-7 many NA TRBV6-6 CASSLGLALYSAYEQYF TGTGCCAGCAGCCTCGGGCTAGCCCTCTACTCGGCCTACGAGCAGTACTTC
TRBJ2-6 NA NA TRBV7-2 CASSLVQRSGANVLTF TGTGCCAGCAGCTTAGTACAACGCTCTGGGGCCAACGTCCTGACTTTC
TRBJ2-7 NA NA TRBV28 CASTRASYEQYF TGTGCCAGCACCAGGGCCTCCTACGAGCAGTACTTC
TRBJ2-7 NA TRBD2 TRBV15 CATSKTSGSSYEQYF TGTGCCACCAGCAAGACTAGCGGGAGTTCTTACGAGCAGTACTTC
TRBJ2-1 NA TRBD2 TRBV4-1 CASSQGRTSSYNEQFF TGCGCCAGCAGCCAAGGACGGACTAGCTCCTACAATGAGCAGTTCTTC
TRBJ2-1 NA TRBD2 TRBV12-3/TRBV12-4 CASSFSGGVYNEQFF TGTGCCAGCAGTTTCTCGGGGGGAGTTTACAATGAGCAGTTCTTC
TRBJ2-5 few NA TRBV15 CATSRANTGHQETQYF TGTGCCACCAGCAGAGCCAACACAGGGCACCAAGAGACCCAGTACTTC
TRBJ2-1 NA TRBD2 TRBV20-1 CSARAGLAGSGDEQFF TGCAGTGCTAGAGCGGGACTAGCGGGATCGGGCGATGAGCAGTTCTTC
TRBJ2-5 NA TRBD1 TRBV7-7 CASSTGGASQETQYF TGTGCTAGCAGCACAGGGGGCGCGAGCCAAGAGACCCAGTACTTC
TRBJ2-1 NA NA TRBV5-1 CASSLLRVPYNEQFF TGCGCCAGCAGCTTGTTGAGGGTCCCCTACAATGAGCAGTTCTTC
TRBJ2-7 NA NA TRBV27 CASRAGAVSYEQYF TGTGCCAGCCGCGCCGGCGCGGTCTCCTACGAGCAGTACTTC
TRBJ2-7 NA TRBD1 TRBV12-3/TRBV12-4 CASSSEGQGVYSYEQYF TGTGCCAGCAGCTCAGAGGGACAGGGGGTCTACTCCTACGAGCAGTACTTC
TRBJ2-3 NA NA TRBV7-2 CASSLDYYTDTQYF TGTGCCAGCAGCTTGGACTACTACACAGATACGCAGTATTTT
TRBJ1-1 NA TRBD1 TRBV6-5 CASSYYRTGGNTEAFF TGTGCCAGCAGTTACTATAGGACAGGGGGAAACACTGAAGCTTTCTTT
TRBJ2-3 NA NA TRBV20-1 CSAPTTPGSTQYF TGCAGTGCTCCTACAACCCCAGGCAGTACGCAGTATTTT
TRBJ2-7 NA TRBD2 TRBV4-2 CASSPITSGVSYEQYF TGTGCCAGCAGCCCGATAACTAGCGGGGTGTCCTACGAGCAGTACTTC
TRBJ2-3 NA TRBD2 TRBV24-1 CATSDYTSGSTDTQYF TGTGCCACCAGTGATTATACTAGCGGGAGTACAGATACGCAGTATTTT
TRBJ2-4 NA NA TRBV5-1 CASSLEVGILAKNIQYF TGCGCCAGTAGCTTGGAAGTGGGTATACTAGCCAAAAACATTCAGTACTTC
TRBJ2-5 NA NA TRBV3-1 CASSQAGTRETQYF TGTGCCAGCAGCCAAGCAGGGACGCGGGAGACCCAGTACTTC
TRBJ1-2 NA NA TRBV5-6 CASSVVEKDGYTF TGTGCCAGCAGCGTGGTAGAGAAGGACGGCTACACCTTC
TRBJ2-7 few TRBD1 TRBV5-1 CASSLGQGLQSYEQYF TGCGCCAGCAGCTTGGGACAGGGATTACAGTCCTACGAGCAGTACTTC
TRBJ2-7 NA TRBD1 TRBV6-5 CASTRGQTYEQYF TGTGCCAGCACACGGGGACAGACCTACGAGCAGTACTTC